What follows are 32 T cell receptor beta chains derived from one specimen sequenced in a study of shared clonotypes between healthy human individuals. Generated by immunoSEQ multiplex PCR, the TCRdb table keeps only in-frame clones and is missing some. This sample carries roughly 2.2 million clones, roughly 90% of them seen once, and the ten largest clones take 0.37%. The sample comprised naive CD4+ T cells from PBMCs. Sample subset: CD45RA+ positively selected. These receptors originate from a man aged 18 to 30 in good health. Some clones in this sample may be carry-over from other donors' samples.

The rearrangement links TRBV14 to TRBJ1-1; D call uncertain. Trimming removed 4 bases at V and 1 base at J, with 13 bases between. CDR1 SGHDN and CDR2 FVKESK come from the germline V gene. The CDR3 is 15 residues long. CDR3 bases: TGTGCCAGCAGCCCGGACCTTAGTGGGAACACTGAAGCTTTCTTT. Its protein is CASSPDLSGNTEAFF.

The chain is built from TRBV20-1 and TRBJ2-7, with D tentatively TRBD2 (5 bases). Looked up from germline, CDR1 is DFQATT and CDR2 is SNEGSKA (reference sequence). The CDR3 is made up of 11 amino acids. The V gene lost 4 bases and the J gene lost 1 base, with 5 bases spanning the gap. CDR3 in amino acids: CSATGSYEQYF. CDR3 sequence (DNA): TGCAGTGCTACGGGGTCCTACGAGCAGTACTTC.

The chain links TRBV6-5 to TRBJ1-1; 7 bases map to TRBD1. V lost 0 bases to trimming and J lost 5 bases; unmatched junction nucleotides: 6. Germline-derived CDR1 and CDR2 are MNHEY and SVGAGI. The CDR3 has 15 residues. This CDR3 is CASSYSWQGGTEAFF. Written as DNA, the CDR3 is TGTGCCAGCAGTTACTCGTGGCAGGGGGGGACTGAAGCTTTCTTT.

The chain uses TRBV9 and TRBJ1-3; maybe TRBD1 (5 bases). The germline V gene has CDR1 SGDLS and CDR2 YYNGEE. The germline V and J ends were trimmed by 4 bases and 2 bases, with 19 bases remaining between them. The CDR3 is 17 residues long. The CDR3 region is CASSPGLFEGTGNTIYF. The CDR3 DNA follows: TGTGCCAGCAGCCCCGGCTTGTTCGAGGGGACTGGAAACACCATATATTTT.

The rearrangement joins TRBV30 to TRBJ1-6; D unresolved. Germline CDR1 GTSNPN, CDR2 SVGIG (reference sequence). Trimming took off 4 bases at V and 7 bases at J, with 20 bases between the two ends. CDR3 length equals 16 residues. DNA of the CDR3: TGTGCCTGGAACCGCCCCATAACCGGTACCAATTCACCCCTCCACTTT. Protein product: CAWNRPITGTNSPLHF.

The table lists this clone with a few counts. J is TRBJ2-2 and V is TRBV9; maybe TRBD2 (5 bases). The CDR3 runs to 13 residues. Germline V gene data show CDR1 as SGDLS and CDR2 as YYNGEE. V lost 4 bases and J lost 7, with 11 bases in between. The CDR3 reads CASSPPEVGELFF. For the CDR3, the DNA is TGTGCCAGCAGCCCTCCGGAGGTCGGGGAGCTGTTTTTT.

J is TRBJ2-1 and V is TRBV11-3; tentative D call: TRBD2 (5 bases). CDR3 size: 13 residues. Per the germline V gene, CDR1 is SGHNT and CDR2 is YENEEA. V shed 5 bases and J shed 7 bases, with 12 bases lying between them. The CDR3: CASSTQLDNEQFF. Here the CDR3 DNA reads TGTGCCAGCAGCACCCAACTAGATAATGAGCAGTTCTTC.

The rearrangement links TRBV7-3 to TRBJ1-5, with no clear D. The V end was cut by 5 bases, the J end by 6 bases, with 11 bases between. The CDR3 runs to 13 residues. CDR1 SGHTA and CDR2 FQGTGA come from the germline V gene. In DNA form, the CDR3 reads TGTGCCAGCAGCCAATTGGTAGGTCAGCCCCAGCATTTT. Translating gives CASSQLVGQPQHF.

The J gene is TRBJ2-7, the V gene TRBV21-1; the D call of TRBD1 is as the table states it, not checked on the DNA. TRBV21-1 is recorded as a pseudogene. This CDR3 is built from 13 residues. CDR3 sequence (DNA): TGTGCCAGCCGGGACAGGGGCTCCTACGAGCAGTACTTC. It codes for CASRDRGSYEQYF.

In DNA form, the CDR3 reads TGTGCCACCAACATGGGGACAGGGAATGCGTTTATAAGTCAGCCCCAGCATTTT. This sequence encodes CATNMGTGNAFISQPQHF. The chain links TRBV15 to TRBJ1-5, with 9 bases fitting TRBD1. The CDR3 contains 18 residues. Trimming at V came to 7 bases and at J to 6 bases, leaving 19 bases not matched to a gene. Germline V CDR1 and CDR2: LNHNV, YYDKDF (reference sequence).

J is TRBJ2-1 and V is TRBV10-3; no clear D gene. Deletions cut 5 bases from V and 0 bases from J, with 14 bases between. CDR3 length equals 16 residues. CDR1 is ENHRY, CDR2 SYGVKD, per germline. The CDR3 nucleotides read TGTGCCATCAGTAGCAGCACTTCGAGCTCCTACAATGAGCAGTTCTTC. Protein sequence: CAISSSTSSSYNEQFF.

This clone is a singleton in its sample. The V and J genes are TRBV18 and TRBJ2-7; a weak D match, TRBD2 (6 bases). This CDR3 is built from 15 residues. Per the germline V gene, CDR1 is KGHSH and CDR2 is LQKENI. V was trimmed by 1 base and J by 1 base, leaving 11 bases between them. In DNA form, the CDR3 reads TGTGCCAGCTCACCACAGAGCGGGCCGTCCTACGAGCAGTACTTC. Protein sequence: CASSPQSGPSYEQYF. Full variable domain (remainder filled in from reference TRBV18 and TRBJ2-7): NAGVMQNPRHLVRRRGQEARLRCSPMKGHSHVYWYRQLPEEGLKFMVYLQKENIIDESGMPKERFSAEFPKEGPSILRIQQVVRGDSAAYFCASSPQSGPSYEQYFGPGTRLTVT.

The DNA of the CDR3 is TGTGCCAGTTCGTACCGGGACACAGCCGAAGCTTTCTTT. Translating gives CASSYRDTAEAFF. The chain joins TRBV19 to TRBJ1-1, with D maybe TRBD1 (6 bases). V lost 8 bases and J 8 bases, leaving 18 bases between the germline ends. The CDR3 consists of 13 residues. Germline values: CDR1 LNHDA, CDR2 SQIVND (reference sequence).

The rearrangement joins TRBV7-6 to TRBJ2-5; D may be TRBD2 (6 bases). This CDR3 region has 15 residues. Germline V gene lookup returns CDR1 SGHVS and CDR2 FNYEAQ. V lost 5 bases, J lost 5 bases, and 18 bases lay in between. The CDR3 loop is CASSPLGGNLETQYF. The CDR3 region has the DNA TGTGCCAGCAGCCCCCTTGGAGGGAACCTGGAGACCCAGTACTTC. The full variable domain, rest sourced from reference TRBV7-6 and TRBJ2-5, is GAGVSQSPRYKVTKRGQDVALRCDPISGHVSLYWYRQALGQGPEFLTYFNYEAQQDKSGLPNDRFSAERPEGSISTLTIQRTEQRDSAMYRCASSPLGGNLETQYFGPGTRLLVL.

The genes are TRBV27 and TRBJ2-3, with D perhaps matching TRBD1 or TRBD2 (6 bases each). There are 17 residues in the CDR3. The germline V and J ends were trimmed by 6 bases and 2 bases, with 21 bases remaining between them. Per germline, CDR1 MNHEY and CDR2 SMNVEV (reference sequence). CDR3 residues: CASRSNRDPGATDTQYF. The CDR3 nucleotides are TGTGCCAGCAGGAGCAACAGGGACCCGGGGGCCACAGATACGCAGTATTTT.

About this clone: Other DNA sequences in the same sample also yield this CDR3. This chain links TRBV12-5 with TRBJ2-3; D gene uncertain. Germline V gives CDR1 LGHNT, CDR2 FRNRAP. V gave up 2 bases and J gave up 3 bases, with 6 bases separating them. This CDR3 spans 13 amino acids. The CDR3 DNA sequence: TGTGCTAGTGGTTTGTTGGGGACAGATACGCAGTATTTT. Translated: CASGLLGTDTQYF. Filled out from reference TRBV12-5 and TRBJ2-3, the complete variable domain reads DARVTQTPRHKVTEMGQEVTMRCQPILGHNTVFWYRQTMMQGLELLAYFRNRAPLDDSGMPKDRFSAEMPDATLATLKIQPSEPRDSAVYFCASGLLGTDTQYFGPGTRLTVL.

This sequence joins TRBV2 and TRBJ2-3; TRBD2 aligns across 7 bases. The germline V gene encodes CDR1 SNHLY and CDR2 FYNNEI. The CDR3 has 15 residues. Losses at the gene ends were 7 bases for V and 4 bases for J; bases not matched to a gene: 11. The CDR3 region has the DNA TGTGCCAGCAAGAGGGGAGGGAGGGCGGCAGATACGCAGTATTTT. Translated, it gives CASKRGGRAADTQYF.

The CDR3 DNA reads as TGTGCCAGCAGCTTAGACAGTCTCACTGAAGCTTTCTTT. This codes for CASSLDSLTEAFF. V usage is TRBV7-3 and J usage is TRBJ1-1; the D gene is possibly TRBD1 (5 bases). The V gene lost 2 bases and the J gene lost 4 bases, with 8 bases spanning the gap. The CDR3 is made up of 13 amino acids. Germline assignment: CDR1 SGHTA and CDR2 FQGTGA.

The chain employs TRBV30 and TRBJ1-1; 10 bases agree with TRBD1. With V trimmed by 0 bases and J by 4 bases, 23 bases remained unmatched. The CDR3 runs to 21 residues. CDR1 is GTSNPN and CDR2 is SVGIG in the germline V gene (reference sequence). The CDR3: CAWSVPGGTGDRRRVSTEAFF. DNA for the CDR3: TGTGCCTGGAGTGTACCGGGAGGGACAGGGGATCGTAGGAGAGTAAGCACTGAAGCTTTCTTT. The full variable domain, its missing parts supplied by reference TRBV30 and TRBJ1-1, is SQTIHQWPATLVQPVGSPLSLECTVEGTSNPNLYWYRQAAGRGLQLLFYSVGIGQISSEVPQNLSASRPQDRQFILSSKKLLLSDSGFYLCAWSVPGGTGDRRRVSTEAFFGQGTRLTVV.

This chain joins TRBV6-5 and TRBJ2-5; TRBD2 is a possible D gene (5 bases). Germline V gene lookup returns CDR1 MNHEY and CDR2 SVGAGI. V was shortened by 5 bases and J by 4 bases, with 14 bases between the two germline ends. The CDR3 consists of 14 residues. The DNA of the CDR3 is TGTGCCAGCAGTCGGGGATCTAGTCGAGAGACCCAGTACTTC. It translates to CASSRGSSRETQYF.

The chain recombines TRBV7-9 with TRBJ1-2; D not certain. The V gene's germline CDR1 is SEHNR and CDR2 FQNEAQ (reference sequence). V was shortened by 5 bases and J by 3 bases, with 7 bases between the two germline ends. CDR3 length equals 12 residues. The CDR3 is CASSLGHYGYTF. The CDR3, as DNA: TGTGCCAGCAGCCTCGGACACTATGGCTACACCTTC.

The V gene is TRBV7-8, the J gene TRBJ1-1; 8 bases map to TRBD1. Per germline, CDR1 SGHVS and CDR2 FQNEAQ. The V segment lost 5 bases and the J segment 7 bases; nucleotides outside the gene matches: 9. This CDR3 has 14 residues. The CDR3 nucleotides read TGTGCCAGCAGCCCTCAGACAGGGGAGAATGAAGCTTTCTTT. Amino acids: CASSPQTGENEAFF.

The CDR3 protein is CASSYRPTQETQYF. The CDR3 coding sequence is TGTGCCAGCAGTTACAGACCGACCCAAGAGACCCAGTACTTC. The rearrangement links TRBV6-5 to TRBJ2-5; D unclear. CDR3 length equals 14 residues. CDR1 MNHEY and CDR2 SVGAGI come from the germline V gene. V was pared by 2 bases and J by 1 base, with 8 bases between.

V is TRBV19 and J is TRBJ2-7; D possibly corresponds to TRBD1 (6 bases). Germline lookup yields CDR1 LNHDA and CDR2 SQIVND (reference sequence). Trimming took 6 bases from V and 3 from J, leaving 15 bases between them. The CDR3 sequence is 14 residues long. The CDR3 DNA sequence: TGTGCCAGTAGAAGGGGGACGGGAAACTACGAGCAGTACTTC. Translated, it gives CASRRGTGNYEQYF.

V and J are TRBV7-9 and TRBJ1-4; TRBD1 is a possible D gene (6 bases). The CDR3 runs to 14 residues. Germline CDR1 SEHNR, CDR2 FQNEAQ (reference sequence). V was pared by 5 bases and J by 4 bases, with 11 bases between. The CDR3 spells CASSQGHGNEKLFF. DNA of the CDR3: TGTGCCAGCAGCCAGGGACACGGTAATGAAAAACTGTTTTTT.

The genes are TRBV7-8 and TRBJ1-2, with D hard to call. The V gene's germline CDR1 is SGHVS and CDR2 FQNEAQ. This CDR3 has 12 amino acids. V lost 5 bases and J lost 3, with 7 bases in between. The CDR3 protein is CASSDGHYGYTF. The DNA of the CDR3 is TGTGCCAGCAGCGATGGACACTATGGCTACACCTTC. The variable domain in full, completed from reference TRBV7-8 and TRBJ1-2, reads GAGVSQSPRYKVAKRGQDVALRCDPISGHVSLFWYQQALGQGPEFLTYFQNEAQLDKSGLPSDRFFAERPEGSVSTLKIQRTQQEDSAVYLCASSDGHYGYTFGSGTRLTVV.

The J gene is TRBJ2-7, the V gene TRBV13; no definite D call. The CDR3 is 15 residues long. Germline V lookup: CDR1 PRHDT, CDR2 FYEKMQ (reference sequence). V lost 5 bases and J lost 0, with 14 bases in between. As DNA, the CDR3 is TGTGCCAGCAGCACCTGGAGTGACCGCTCCTACGAGCAGTACTTC. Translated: CASSTWSDRSYEQYF.

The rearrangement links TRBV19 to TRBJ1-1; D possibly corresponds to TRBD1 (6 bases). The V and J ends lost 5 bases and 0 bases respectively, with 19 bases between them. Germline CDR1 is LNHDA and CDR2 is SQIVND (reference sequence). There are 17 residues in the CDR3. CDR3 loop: CASSPEGRGGMNTEAFF. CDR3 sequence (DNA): TGTGCCAGTAGTCCGGAGGGAAGGGGGGGGATGAACACTGAAGCTTTCTTT.

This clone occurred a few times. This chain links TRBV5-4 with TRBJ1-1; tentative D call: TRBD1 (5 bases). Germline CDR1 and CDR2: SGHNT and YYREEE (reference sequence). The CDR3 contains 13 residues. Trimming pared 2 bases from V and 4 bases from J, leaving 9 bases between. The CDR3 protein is CASSLPGSTEAFF. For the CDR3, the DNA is TGTGCCAGCAGCTTACCAGGGAGCACTGAAGCTTTCTTT. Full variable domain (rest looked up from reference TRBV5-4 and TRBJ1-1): ETGVTQSPTHLIKTRGQQVTLRCSSQSGHNTVSWYQQALGQGPQFIFQYYREEENGRGNFPPRFSGLQFPNYSSELNVNALELDDSALYLCASSLPGSTEAFFGQGTRLTVV.

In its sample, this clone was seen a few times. The DNA of the CDR3 is TGTGCCAGCAGCTTAGAATGGAGACGTGGGGAGCTGTTTTTT. Residues: CASSLEWRRGELFF. This rearrangement joins TRBV7-2 to TRBJ2-2; D is undetermined. Germline V gives CDR1 SGHTA, CDR2 FQGNSA. The ends were cut back, 1 base at V and 8 bases at J, with 11 bases in the middle. The CDR3 is made up of 14 amino acids. The full variable domain, in which reference TRBV7-2 and TRBJ2-2 provide the parts outside the CDR3, is GAGVSQSPSNKVTEKGKDVELRCDPISGHTALYWYRQSLGQGLEFLIYFQGNSAPDKSGLPSDRFSAERTGGSVSTLTIQRTQQEDSAVYLCASSLEWRRGELFFGEGSRLTVL.

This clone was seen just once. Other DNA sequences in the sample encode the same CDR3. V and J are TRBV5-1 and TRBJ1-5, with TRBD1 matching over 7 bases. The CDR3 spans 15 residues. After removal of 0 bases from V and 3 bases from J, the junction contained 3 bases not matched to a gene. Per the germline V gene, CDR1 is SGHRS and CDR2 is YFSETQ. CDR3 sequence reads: CASSLGQGDNQPQHF. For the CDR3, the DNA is TGCGCCAGCAGCTTGGGTCAGGGGGACAATCAGCCCCAGCATTTT.

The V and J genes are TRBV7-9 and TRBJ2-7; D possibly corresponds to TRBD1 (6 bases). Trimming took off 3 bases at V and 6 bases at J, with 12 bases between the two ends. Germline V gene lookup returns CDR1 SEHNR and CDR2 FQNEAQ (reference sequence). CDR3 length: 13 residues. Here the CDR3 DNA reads TGTGCCAGCAGCTTTATAGGGGGTCTCGAGCAGTACTTC. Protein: CASSFIGGLEQYF.